This passage covers 21 T cell receptor beta chains from one sample sequenced in a study of blood T cell repertoires in COVID-19. Data came from immunoSEQ multiplex PCR; TCRdb stores just in-frame clones and leaves some out. The sample contains 180,000 or so clones, roughly 88% of which appear only once. Sequenced sample: peripheral blood. The receptors derive from a woman aged 25-40 years with acute or convalescent COVID-19.

The chain employs TRBV30 and TRBJ1-2; possibly TRBD1 for D (6 bases). CDR3 size: 13 residues. V was clipped by 4 bases and J by 3 bases, with 12 bases between them. The germline CDR1 and CDR2 sequences are GTSNPN and SVGIG (reference sequence). CDR3 in DNA: TGTGCCTGGAACACCTGGACAGACTATGGCTACACCTTC. This gives the protein CAWNTWTDYGYTF.

The chain employs TRBV5-5 and TRBJ2-7, with a possible D match to TRBD2 (5 bases). Per the germline V gene, CDR1 is SGHKS and CDR2 is YYEKEE (reference sequence). The CDR3 sequence is 14 residues long. Trimming stripped 0 bases from V and 4 bases from J, with 11 bases between. The CDR3 DNA follows: TGTGCCAGCAGCTTGGCCGTCGGGGATTACGAGCAGTACTTC. Translated: CASSLAVGDYEQYF.

This clone has only one observation. The genes are TRBV29-1 and TRBJ1-4; D is unresolved. The CDR3 has 13 residues. CDR1 SQVTM and CDR2 ANQGSEA come from the germline V gene. Deletions cut 7 bases from V and 7 bases from J, with 16 bases between. The CDR3 sequence is CSAEDSASEKLFF. CDR3 nucleotides: TGCAGCGCCGAGGATTCCGCGAGTGAAAAACTGTTTTTT.

This chain uses TRBV6-6 with TRBJ2-7; 9 bases line up with TRBD2. With 8 bases clipped from V and 3 bases from J, the junction kept 5 bases outside the gene matches. The CDR3 runs to 13 residues. Germline CDR1 reads MNHNY; CDR2 reads SVGAGI (reference sequence). CDR3 coding DNA: TGTGCCAGCGTCCTAGCGGGACACTACGAGCAGTACTTC. This codes for CASVLAGHYEQYF.

The chain carries TRBV5-6 and TRBJ1-6, with TRBD1 identical over 7 bases. Trimming removed 0 bases from V and 7 bases from J; junction bases left unmatched: 10. The germline gives CDR1 SGHDT, CDR2 YYEEEE. CDR3 length equals 17 residues. The CDR3 coding sequence is TGTGCCAGCAGCTTGGCCCTAACCGGGACAGAAAATTCACCCCTCCACTTT. Translation: CASSLALTGTENSPLHF.

This sequence joins TRBV6-6 and TRBJ1-5; 9 bases fit TRBD1. After removal of 6 bases from V and 4 bases from J, the junction contained 7 bases not matched to a gene. CDR3 length equals 15 residues. Germline V gene data show CDR1 as MNHNY and CDR2 as SVGAGI (reference sequence). Written as DNA, the CDR3 is TGTGCCAGCAGGGAACAGGGGGCTGGTAATCAGCCCCAGCATTTT. Amino acid sequence: CASREQGAGNQPQHF.

In its sample, this clone was seen a few times. CDR3 coding DNA: TGTGCCTGGAGCGGGGACAGGTCCCCCAATGAAAAACTGTTTTTT. Its translation is CAWSGDRSPNEKLFF. The chain couples TRBV30 to TRBJ1-4, with 8 bases lining up with TRBD1. The junction had 8 bases not matched to a gene; V was cut back by 3 bases and J by 5 bases. The length of the CDR3 is 15 residues. The germline V gene has CDR1 GTSNPN and CDR2 SVGIG (reference sequence).

The chain couples TRBV2 to TRBJ1-1, with a weak D call TRBD1 (5 bases). V was clipped by 8 bases and J by 0 bases, with 13 bases between them. The CDR3 extends over 14 amino acids. Germline CDR1 is SNHLY and CDR2 is FYNNEI. The chain's CDR3 is CASEEQALNTEAFF. CDR3 coding DNA: TGTGCCAGCGAAGAACAGGCCTTGAACACTGAAGCTTTCTTT.

The chain has TRBV2 and TRBJ1-1; 9 positions match TRBD1. The CDR3 has 14 amino acids. Germline V gives CDR1 SNHLY, CDR2 FYNNEI. V lost 7 bases and J lost 1; bases outside the gene matches: 4. Here the CDR3 reads CASKATGGNTEAFF. In nucleotides, the CDR3 is TGTGCCAGCAAGGCGACAGGGGGGAACACTGAAGCTTTCTTT.

The J gene is TRBJ2-3, the V gene TRBV10-3; no clear D. CDR1 is ENHRY and CDR2 is SYGVKD in the germline V gene. The CDR3 runs to 14 residues. The V end lost 0 bases, the J end lost 3 bases, and 7 bases lay between the germline ends. CDR3 in DNA: TGTGCCATCAGTGAGTCTTCCGGGACAGATACGCAGTATTTT. Amino acid sequence: CAISESSGTDTQYF.

The V and J genes are TRBV12-3 or TRBV12-4 and TRBJ2-1, with D possibly being TRBD2 (5 bases). CDR3 size: 13 residues. V lost 6 bases and J lost 8, with 14 bases in between. Here the CDR3 reads CASSNGPADEQFF. CDR3 sequence (DNA): TGTGCCAGCAGCAATGGACCAGCGGATGAGCAGTTCTTC.

The CDR3 DNA is TGTGCCAGCAGTGAAAGGGGGGCTGGGACTAGCGGGAGGGGTGAGCAGTTCTTC. Protein product: CASSERGAGTSGRGEQFF. The chain recombines TRBV25-1 with TRBJ2-1, with 16 nucleotides matching TRBD2. The V and J ends lost 2 bases and 9 bases, in that order; junction bases with no gene match: 10. The CDR3 runs to 18 residues. The germline CDR1 and CDR2 sequences are MGHDK and SYGVNS.

The rearrangement links TRBV30 to TRBJ2-5; D unresolved. V lost 1 base and J lost 4, with 7 bases in between. CDR3 length: 12 residues. The V gene's germline CDR1 is GTSNPN and CDR2 SVGIG (reference sequence). The CDR3 sequence is CAWSALLETQYF. CDR3 in DNA: TGTGCCTGGAGTGCCTTATTAGAGACCCAGTACTTC.

In its sample, this clone was seen once. V gene TRBV4-2 combines with J gene TRBJ2-5, with a weak D call TRBD1 (5 bases). CDR3 length: 14 residues. The germline V gene encodes CDR1 LGHNA and CDR2 YNFKEQ. Between the trimmed V and J ends, which lost 0 bases and 7 bases, there was a span of 12 bases. Written as DNA, the CDR3 is TGTGCCAGCAGCCAAGACAGGGAATCGGGGACCCAGTACTTC. This codes for CASSQDRESGTQYF.

The rearrangement joins TRBV28 to TRBJ1-5; D is ambiguous. V was cut by 2 bases and J by 6 bases, with 8 bases left in between. The CDR3 covers 13 residues. The germline gives CDR1 MDHEN, CDR2 SYDVKM. The CDR3 region has the DNA TGTGCCAGCAGTTTAATTAACAGTCAGCCCCAGCATTTT. Its protein product is CASSLINSQPQHF. The entire variable domain, with the rest obtained from reference TRBV28 and TRBJ1-5, is as follows: DVKVTQSSRYLVKRTGEKVFLECVQDMDHENMFWYRQDPGLGLRLIYFSYDVKMKEKGDIPEGYSVSREKKERFSLILESASTNQTSMYLCASSLINSQPQHFGDGTRLSIL.

CDR3 amino acids: CASSLVAVFWEQYF. CDR3 nucleotides: TGTGCCAGCAGCTTAGTGGCAGTCTTTTGGGAGCAGTACTTC. The V call is TRBV11-3, the J call TRBJ2-7; D ambiguous. CDR3 length equals 14 residues. In germline, CDR1 is SGHNT, CDR2 YENEEA. The V end was cut by 1 base, the J end by 7 bases, with 14 bases between.

This clone showed up just once. The chain has TRBV29-1 and TRBJ1-2, with 9 positions matching TRBD1. The trim removed 5 bases at V and 4 bases at J, leaving 8 bases unmatched. Per germline, CDR1 SQVTM and CDR2 ANQGSEA. The CDR3 loop spans 14 amino acids. The CDR3 is CSVSGQGGSYGYTF. The CDR3 DNA follows: TGCAGCGTTTCGGGACAGGGCGGAAGCTATGGCTACACCTTC.

The rearrangement joins TRBV12-3 or TRBV12-4 to TRBJ1-2, with 7 bases identical to TRBD1. The CDR3 is made up of 13 amino acids. The junction had 7 bases not matched to a gene; V was cut back by 7 bases and J by 5 bases. The CDR3 loop is CASIRQGEYGYTF. The CDR3 DNA follows: TGTGCCAGCATAAGACAGGGCGAGTATGGCTACACCTTC.

This clone was counted between two and nine times. The chain combines TRBV28 with TRBJ2-7; 7 bases fit TRBD1. Germline V gene lookup returns CDR1 MDHEN and CDR2 SYDVKM. J lost 6 bases, V lost 6 bases, and 5 bases had no gene match. The CDR3 runs to 12 residues. For the CDR3, the DNA is TGTGCCAGCAGGACAGGGCCAGGCGAGCAGTACTTC. As protein: CASRTGPGEQYF.

The chain is built from TRBV7-8 and TRBJ2-5; tentative D call: TRBD2 (6 bases). The germline V gene has CDR1 SGHVS and CDR2 FQNEAQ. The CDR3 is made up of 16 amino acids. V lost 11 bases and J lost 1, with 23 bases in between. CDR3 sequence (DNA): TGTGCCTACTCCTCGGGGATTGGGGGGAGCCAAGAGACCCAGTACTTC. Amino acids: CAYSSGIGGSQETQYF.

The chain joins TRBV5-4 to TRBJ2-3; perhaps TRBD2 as D (6 bases). The CDR3 loop spans 13 amino acids. Trimming removed 5 bases at V and 3 bases at J, with 10 bases between. CDR1 and CDR2 from the germline V gene are SGHNT and YYREEE (reference sequence). DNA of the CDR3: TGTGCCAGCAGAAGTGGACTAACAGATACGCAGTATTTT. It is translated as CASRSGLTDTQYF.